The present TCR beta chain was sequenced within a study of vaccination and CD4 T cells after COVID-19. Study details: Control cultures were supplied with a CEFX pool, an HIV-1 Nef pool, or no peptide at all. Overall study findings and caveats: From a median of roughly 21 to 38, SARS-CoV-2-reactive clonotypes increased, though not significantly.

This sample's treatment: roughly ten-day PBMC culture with coronavirus spike peptide pools or control peptides (ViraFEST assay). Before TCRs were sequenced, ViraFEST expanded antigen-specific T cells with peptide pools. With the Oncomine TCR Beta short-read assay, DNA from cultured CD4+ T cells was sequenced. TCRdb re-derived calls from the PCR reads in MiXCR, one entry per CDR3 protein. The sample contains around 13,000 distinct CDR3 sequences, roughly half of which appear only once. The ends lost 3 bases at V and 1 base at J; junction bases unmatched: 8. This CDR3 region has 16 residues. Germline V gene data show CDR1 as SGHRS and CDR2 as YFSETQ. This clonotype was counted a few times. Its antigen remains unknown.

V gene TRBV5-1 combines with J gene TRBJ2-3; TRBD1 matches 7 bases. The clonotype was recovered from a human donor who had recovered from COVID-19. Sequencing was performed on CD4+ T cells from blood, cultured in vitro. CDR3 sequence (DNA): TGCGCCAGCAGCTCCACAGGGGAAGGGGGCACAGATACGCAGTATTTT. This translates into CASSSTGEGGTDTQYF.